Below, 30 T cell receptor beta chains from the same sample are listed, as sequenced in a study of identifying expanded T cells in peripheral blood. Repertoires were generated with immunoSEQ multiplex PCR, while TCRdb's copy carries only in-frame clones and drops some. The sample consists of some 75,000 clones, 90% of them appearing once. Sample: blood. These receptors were collected from a person between 18 and 70 years old in good health.

The CDR3 reads CASSPGGLSGNTIYF. CDR3 DNA: TGTGCCAGCAGCCCAGGGGGGCTCTCTGGAAACACCATATATTTT. The gene calls are TRBV9 and TRBJ1-3; 7 bases fit TRBD1. Germline V gene sequence: CDR1 SGDLS, CDR2 YYNGEE. The J segment lost 0 bases and the V segment lost 4 bases, leaving 4 bases of the junction unmatched. The CDR3 runs to 15 residues.

The chain recombines TRBV27 with TRBJ1-1, with unresolved D. Germline V gene data show CDR1 as MNHEY and CDR2 as SMNVEV (reference sequence). Trimming took off 3 bases at V and 1 base at J, with 9 bases between the two ends. The CDR3 is 14 amino acids. CDR3 amino acids: CASSFAEQNTEAFF. DNA of the CDR3: TGTGCCAGCAGTTTCGCCGAACAGAACACTGAAGCTTTCTTT.

The chain couples TRBV4-2 to TRBJ2-1, with TRBD2 matching 7 bases. The CDR3 loop spans 17 amino acids. J lost 4 bases, V lost 0 bases, and 9 bases had no gene match. Per germline, CDR1 LGHNA and CDR2 YNFKEQ. This CDR3 reads CASSQDSGGSGYNEQFF. Written as DNA, the CDR3 is TGTGCCAGCAGCCAAGATTCGGGCGGGAGCGGGTACAATGAGCAGTTCTTC.

This clone was recorded a few times. This chain joins TRBV25-1 and TRBJ2-1; 7 nucleotides line up with TRBD2. V was pared by 4 bases and J by 0 bases, with 0 bases of the junction left unmatched. CDR3 length: 14 residues. Per germline, CDR1 MGHDK and CDR2 SYGVNS. The CDR3 nucleotides are TGTGCCAGCAGTGTAGCGGGCTCCTACAATGAGCAGTTCTTC. Residues: CASSVAGSYNEQFF.

The chain employs TRBV28 and TRBJ1-1; weak D call: TRBD1 (5 bases). The germline V gene has CDR1 MDHEN and CDR2 SYDVKM. The CDR3 runs 13 residues. Trimming pared 5 bases from V and 8 bases from J, leaving 15 bases between. The CDR3 coding sequence is TGTGCCAGCAGTGCGGTCAGGGTCTCGGAAGCTTTCTTT. Protein: CASSAVRVSEAFF.

In this sample, this clone turned up once. The gene calls are TRBV7-8 and TRBJ2-7; D is unclear. Germline CDR1 is SGHVS and CDR2 is FQNEAQ. CDR3 size: 11 residues. Trimming shortened V by 4 bases and J by 3 bases, and 4 bases separated the two germline ends. The CDR3 DNA sequence: TGTGCCAGCAGCTCATTCTACGAGCAGTACTTC. It is translated as CASSSFYEQYF.

Only one count was recorded for this clone. The rearrangement uses TRBV11-2 and TRBJ1-4; D remains ambiguous. Trimming took off 5 bases at V and 0 bases at J, with 7 bases between the two ends. The CDR3 sequence is 14 residues long. The germline V gene encodes CDR1 SGHAT and CDR2 FQNNGV. The CDR3: CASSPPSTNEKLFF. In nucleotides, the CDR3 is TGTGCCAGCAGCCCTCCGTCAACTAATGAAAAACTGTTTTTT. Filled out from reference TRBV11-2 and TRBJ1-4, the complete variable domain reads EAGVAQSPRYKIIEKRQSVAFWCNPISGHATLYWYQQILGQGPKLLIQFQNNGVVDDSQLPKDRFSAERLKGVDSTLKIQPAKLEDSAVYLCASSPPSTNEKLFFGSGTQLSVL.

This chain connects TRBV30 to TRBJ2-1; a possible D gene is TRBD2 (5 bases). Germline CDR1 and CDR2: GTSNPN and SVGIG (reference sequence). The CDR3 contains 15 residues. V dropped 3 bases and J dropped 0 bases, with 12 bases sitting between them. The CDR3 coding sequence is TGTGCCTGGAGCGAAGGACTGAGCTCCTACAATGAGCAGTTCTTC. Its translation: CAWSEGLSSYNEQFF.

The chain links TRBV29-1 to TRBJ2-1; D is perhaps TRBD1 (6 bases). CDR1 and CDR2 from the germline V gene are SQVTM and ANQGSEA. This CDR3 comprises 12 residues. With 7 bases removed from V and 9 bases from J, the gap between germline ends came to 16 bases. DNA of the CDR3: TGCAGCGATAAACAGGGAGCCGGTGAGCAGTTCTTC. This translates into CSDKQGAGEQFF.

The gene calls are TRBV29-1 and TRBJ2-7, with a possible D match to TRBD2 (5 bases). Trimming removed 4 bases at V and 4 bases at J, with 11 bases between. The CDR3 spans 12 residues. Germline-derived CDR1 and CDR2 are SQVTM and ANQGSEA. The CDR3: CSVAPSLYEQYF. CDR3 nucleotides: TGCAGCGTTGCCCCTAGCTTGTACGAGCAGTACTTC.

V usage is TRBV2 and J usage is TRBJ2-7; 8 bases map to TRBD1. V lost 7 bases, J lost 2 bases, and 10 bases stayed unmatched. Germline V lookup: CDR1 SNHLY, CDR2 FYNNEI. CDR3 length: 15 amino acids. The CDR3 sequence is CASKHDRGEAYEQYF. CDR3 bases: TGTGCCAGCAAGCACGACAGGGGAGAAGCCTACGAGCAGTACTTC.

The CDR3 sequence is CASSLSLGYYEQYF. CDR3 coding DNA: TGTGCCAGCAGCTTAAGTCTAGGGTACTACGAGCAGTACTTC. V and J are TRBV7-2 and TRBJ2-7; no definite D call. CDR1 and CDR2 (germline): SGHTA, FQGNSA. This CDR3 contains 14 residues. V was trimmed by 2 bases and J by 3 bases, leaving 11 bases between them.

The chain employs TRBV14 and TRBJ2-1; TRBD2 aligns across 9 bases. CDR1 SGHDN and CDR2 FVKESK come from the germline V gene. V shed 0 bases, J shed 5 bases, and the junction held 8 bases outside the gene matches. This CDR3 is 17 amino acids long. The CDR3 region is CASSQELAGGPHNEQFF. The CDR3 bases are TGTGCCAGCAGCCAAGAACTGGCGGGAGGGCCCCACAATGAGCAGTTCTTC.

The chain couples TRBV5-1 to TRBJ1-1, with D maybe TRBD1 (6 bases). CDR3 length: 15 residues. The V gene's germline CDR1 is SGHRS and CDR2 YFSETQ. V was clipped by 7 bases and J by 3 bases, with 19 bases between them. The DNA for the CDR3 is TGCGCCAGCTACCCAGCGGGGGGCGTGGACACTGAAGCTTTCTTT. Protein product: CASYPAGGVDTEAFF.

This clone was found a few times. V usage is TRBV4-1 and J usage is TRBJ1-6, with a tentative D call TRBD1 (6 bases). The ends were cut back, 4 bases at V and 3 bases at J, with 16 bases in the middle. CDR1 is MGHRA, CDR2 YSYEKL, per germline. The CDR3 has 17 residues. CDR3 coding DNA: TGCGCCAGCAGCCCTTTACCGAGGGGGAGCTATAATTCACCCCTCCACTTT. As protein: CASSPLPRGSYNSPLHF.

The V gene is TRBV28, the J gene TRBJ2-4; D is perhaps TRBD1 or TRBD2 (5 bases each). Looked up from germline, CDR1 is MDHEN and CDR2 is SYDVKM. V was trimmed by 5 bases and J by 9 bases, leaving 20 bases between them. This CDR3 has 15 residues. The CDR3: CASSRTMPIGSIQYF. The CDR3 DNA sequence: TGTGCCAGCAGTCGGACAATGCCTATAGGGAGCATTCAGTACTTC.

The chain carries TRBV11-2 and TRBJ2-1; 9 positions match TRBD1. V trimming: 6 bases; J trimming: 12 bases; junction bases outside the gene matches: 3. This CDR3 spans 11 amino acids. CDR1 SGHAT and CDR2 FQNNGV come from the germline V gene. The CDR3 sequence is CASSGTGTQFF. As DNA, the CDR3 is TGTGCCAGCAGTGGGACAGGGACGCAGTTCTTC.

V is TRBV9 and J is TRBJ2-3; D not certain. Looked up from germline, CDR1 is SGDLS and CDR2 is YYNGEE. The CDR3 consists of 16 residues. Trimming removed 3 bases at V and 2 bases at J, with 16 bases between. Here the CDR3 reads CASSGHFSAPTDTQYF. Written as DNA, the CDR3 is TGTGCCAGCAGCGGCCATTTTTCCGCCCCCACAGATACGCAGTATTTT.

The chain carries TRBV6-6 and TRBJ1-5, with D maybe TRBD1 (5 bases). The CDR3 covers 15 residues. Trimming shortened V by 4 bases and J by 5 bases, and 15 bases separated the two germline ends. Germline V lookup: CDR1 MNHNY, CDR2 SVGAGI (reference sequence). The CDR3 coding sequence is TGTGCCAGCAGTTCCCCCCAGGGAAAGGATCAGCCCCAGCATTTT. Its translation is CASSSPQGKDQPQHF.

The chain combines TRBV5-4 with TRBJ2-1; D perhaps matches TRBD2 (6 bases). V was shortened by 4 bases and J by 10 bases, with 12 bases between the two germline ends. The CDR3 runs to 12 residues. From germline, CDR1 is SGHNT and CDR2 YYREEE (reference sequence). CDR3 DNA sequence: TGTGCCAGCAGCGGGGACTCCTGGGAGCAGTTCTTC. Protein sequence: CASSGDSWEQFF.

V is TRBV15 and J is TRBJ1-1; D ambiguous. The V end was cut by 4 bases, the J end by 0 bases, with 9 bases between. The CDR3 runs 14 residues. Germline values: CDR1 LNHNV, CDR2 YYDKDF (reference sequence). The CDR3 protein is CATSIRTVNTEAFF. CDR3 coding DNA: TGTGCCACCAGCATCCGGACGGTGAACACTGAAGCTTTCTTT.

The rearrangement uses TRBV6-6 and TRBJ2-2; 8 positions match TRBD1. CDR1 MNHNY and CDR2 SVGAGI come from the germline V gene (reference sequence). The CDR3 is 15 amino acids. With V trimmed by 9 bases and J by 3 bases, 9 bases remained unmatched. The CDR3 spells CASNSQGEDTGELFF. In DNA form, the CDR3 reads TGTGCCAGTAATTCACAGGGGGAGGACACCGGGGAGCTGTTTTTT.

This rearrangement joins TRBV12-2 to TRBJ1-3. TRBV12-2 is listed as a pseudogene. The CDR3 consists of 14 residues. CDR3: CASRHTGTPGTIYF. As DNA, the CDR3 is TGTGCAAGTCGCCACACCGGGACCCCAGGCACCATATATTTT.

The J gene is TRBJ1-5, the V gene TRBV6-1; possible D gene TRBD1, 5 bases. Germline values: CDR1 MNHNS, CDR2 SASEGT. The CDR3 extends over 15 amino acids. Trimming removed 5 bases from V and 6 bases from J, with 17 bases in between. The CDR3 DNA reads as TGTGCCAGCAGTCCAGGGCGGTGGGATTCTCAGCCCCAGCATTTT. Its protein product is CASSPGRWDSQPQHF.

The rearrangement links TRBV19 to TRBJ2-7; 11 nucleotides align to TRBD2. This CDR3 is built from 16 residues. With V trimmed by 4 bases and J by 3 bases, 8 bases remained unmatched. The germline gives CDR1 LNHDA, CDR2 SQIVND (reference sequence). CDR3 sequence (DNA): TGTGCCAGTAGTACACTCCCGGGACTAGCGGTCTACGAGCAGTACTTC. Translating gives CASSTLPGLAVYEQYF.

This chain links TRBV7-6 with TRBJ2-2, with 7 bases that match TRBD1. CDR3 length: 14 amino acids. CDR1 and CDR2 from the germline V gene are SGHVS and FNYEAQ. The junction had 5 bases not matched to a gene; V was cut back by 6 bases and J by 4 bases. The chain's CDR3 is CASSRTGTTGELFF. Written as DNA, the CDR3 is TGTGCCAGCAGTCGGACAGGTACCACCGGGGAGCTGTTTTTT. Filled out from reference TRBV7-6 and TRBJ2-2, the complete variable domain reads GAGVSQSPRYKVTKRGQDVALRCDPISGHVSLYWYRQALGQGPEFLTYFNYEAQQDKSGLPNDRFSAERPEGSISTLTIQRTEQRDSAMYRCASSRTGTTGELFFGEGSRLTVL.

The chain links TRBV19 to TRBJ1-6; possibly TRBD1 for D (5 bases). CDR1 and CDR2 (germline): LNHDA, SQIVND (reference sequence). The CDR3 has 13 amino acids. Trimming left V 10 bases short and J 8 bases short, with 15 bases between. DNA of the CDR3: TGTGCCACCCAGAAGGGGAATGATTCACCCCTCCACTTT. Translating gives CATQKGNDSPLHF.

V is TRBV5-4 and J is TRBJ2-3; 8 positions agree with TRBD2. This CDR3 comprises 15 residues. Trimming at V came to 7 bases and at J to 3 bases, leaving 10 bases not matched to a gene. Germline-derived CDR1 and CDR2 are SGHNT and YYREEE (reference sequence). The CDR3 region is CASLERASGTDTQYF. CDR3 in DNA: TGTGCCAGCCTGGAGAGGGCTAGCGGGACAGATACGCAGTATTTT. Drawing the rest from reference TRBV5-4 and TRBJ2-3, the complete variable domain is ETGVTQSPTHLIKTRGQQVTLRCSSQSGHNTVSWYQQALGQGPQFIFQYYREEENGRGNFPPRFSGLQFPNYSSELNVNALELDDSALYLCASLERASGTDTQYFGPGTRLTVL.

The rearrangement joins TRBV19 to TRBJ2-5; D ambiguous. Germline lookup yields CDR1 LNHDA and CDR2 SQIVND (reference sequence). V was cut by 3 bases and J by 2 bases, with 10 bases left in between. CDR3 size: 14 residues. CDR3 in amino acids: CASSISGQQETQYF. CDR3 nucleotides: TGTGCCAGTAGTATTTCTGGGCAGCAAGAGACCCAGTACTTC. Based on the CDR3 plus reference TRBV19 and TRBJ2-5, the full variable domain is DGGITQSPKYLFRKEGQNVTLSCEQNLNHDAMYWYRQDPGQGLRLIYYSQIVNDFQKGDIAEGYSVSREKKESFPLTVTSAQKNPTAFYLCASSISGQQETQYFGPGTRLLVL.

The chain couples TRBV7-9 to TRBJ2-3, with 12 bases matching TRBD2. The germline V gene has CDR1 SEHNR and CDR2 FQNEAQ (reference sequence). CDR3 length: 16 amino acids. Unmatched junction bases numbered 6, after V lost 3 bases and J lost 5 bases. This CDR3 reads CASSFETSGSLDTQYF. CDR3 in DNA: TGTGCCAGCAGCTTCGAGACTAGCGGGAGTTTAGATACGCAGTATTTT.